These T cell receptor beta chains were read from a single sample in a study of T cell changes during pregnancy in multiple sclerosis. Clones were read by immunoSEQ multiplex PCR, and TCRdb kept only the in-frame ones, dropping some. The sample gives approximately 50,000 clones, approximately 94% of which show up once; around 0.31% is in the top ten. The material sequenced was CD4+ T cells from peripheral blood mononuclear cells, taken in the third trimester of pregnancy. Receptors originate from a female donor with multiple sclerosis, enrolled in a pregnancy study. CDR3s include the opening cysteine and the closing phenylalanine or tryptophan. The D gene is left open where the match is weak. Size is stated for part of the rows, as once, few or many counts, or as a class when the clone is expanded.

clone size	D gene	V gene	J gene	CDR3 protein	CDR3 DNA
-	-	TRBV11-2	TRBJ1-2	CASSPDGGSYGYTF	TGTGCCAGCAGCCCGGATGGGGGCTCCTATGGCTACACCTTC
once	-	TRBV6-5	TRBJ1-5	CASSTRENQPQHF	TGTGCCAGCAGTACCAGGGAAAATCAGCCCCAGCATTTT
-	-	TRBV28	TRBJ1-1	CASQYLYTEAFF	TGTGCCAGCCAATACTTATACACTGAAGCTTTCTTT
-	-	TRBV27	TRBJ2-6	CASSWAGAGGANVLTF	TGTGCCAGCAGTTGGGCAGGGGCAGGTGGGGCCAACGTCCTGACTTTC
-	-	TRBV11-2	TRBJ2-7	CASSLTVSYEQYF	TGTGCCAGCAGCTTGACAGTATCCTACGAGCAGTACTTC
-	TRBD1	TRBV6-1	TRBJ2-3	CASSGQGSDTQYF	TGTGCCAGCAGTGGACAGGGGTCAGATACGCAGTATTTT
-	-	TRBV9	TRBJ2-3	CASSVAPSGTDTQYF	TGTGCCAGCAGCGTAGCTCCTAGTGGCACAGATACGCAGTATTTT
-	TRBD2	TRBV30	TRBJ2-7	CAWGGTSGRYEQYF	TGTGCCTGGGGGGGGACTAGCGGGAGATACGAGCAGTACTTC
-	-	TRBV4-3	TRBJ2-5	CASSQDYASHQETQYF	TGCGCCAGCAGCCAAGACTACGCTAGCCATCAAGAGACCCAGTACTTC
-	-	TRBV19	TRBJ2-5	CASSIGVRRETQYF	TGTGCCAGTAGTATAGGGGTGAGGCGAGAGACCCAGTACTTC
-	TRBD2	TRBV2	TRBJ2-5	CASRWDASGETQYF	TGTGCCAGCAGATGGGATGCTAGCGGGGAGACCCAGTACTTC
-	-	TRBV6-1	TRBJ2-3	CASSPRHDTDTQYF	TGTGCCAGCAGTCCGAGACACGACACAGATACGCAGTATTTT
-	TRBD2	TRBV19	TRBJ2-3	CASSLAGVTDTQYF	TGTGCCAGTAGTCTAGCGGGAGTTACAGATACGCAGTATTTT
-	-	TRBV6-5	TRBJ2-5	CASSPGRYQETQYF	TGTGCCAGCAGCCCCGGCAGGTACCAAGAGACCCAGTACTTC
-	TRBD2	TRBV2	TRBJ2-7	CASRSTLSGRSYEQYF	TGTGCCAGCAGATCCACGCTTAGCGGGAGGTCCTACGAGCAGTACTTC
-	TRBD1	TRBV5-1	TRBJ2-2	CASSTGQANTGELFF	TGCGCCAGCAGCACGGGACAGGCGAACACCGGGGAGCTGTTTTTT
-	-	TRBV6-5	TRBJ1-1	CASSPGKNTEAFF	TGTGCCAGCAGCCCCGGGAAGAACACTGAAGCTTTCTTT